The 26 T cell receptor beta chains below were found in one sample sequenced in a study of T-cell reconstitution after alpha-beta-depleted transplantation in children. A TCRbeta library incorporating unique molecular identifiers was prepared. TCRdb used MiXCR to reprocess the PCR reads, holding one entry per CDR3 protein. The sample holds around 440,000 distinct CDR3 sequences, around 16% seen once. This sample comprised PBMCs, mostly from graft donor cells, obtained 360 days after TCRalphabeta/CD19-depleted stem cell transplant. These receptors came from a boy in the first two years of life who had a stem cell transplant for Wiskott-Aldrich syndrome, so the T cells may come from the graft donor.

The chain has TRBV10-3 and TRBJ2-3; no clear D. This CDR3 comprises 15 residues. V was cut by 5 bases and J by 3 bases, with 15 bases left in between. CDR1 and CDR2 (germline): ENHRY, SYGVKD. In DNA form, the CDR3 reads TGTGCCATCAGTCCCCCCGGCGCTGGAACAGATACGCAGTATTTT. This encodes CAISPPGAGTDTQYF.

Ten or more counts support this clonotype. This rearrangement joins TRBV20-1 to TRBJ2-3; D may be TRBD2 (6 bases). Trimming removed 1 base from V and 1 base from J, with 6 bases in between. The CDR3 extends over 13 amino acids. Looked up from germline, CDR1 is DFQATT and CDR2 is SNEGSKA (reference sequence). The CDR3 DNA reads TGCAGTGCTAGAGCGGGGGGCACAGATACGCAGTATTTT. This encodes CSARAGGTDTQYF.

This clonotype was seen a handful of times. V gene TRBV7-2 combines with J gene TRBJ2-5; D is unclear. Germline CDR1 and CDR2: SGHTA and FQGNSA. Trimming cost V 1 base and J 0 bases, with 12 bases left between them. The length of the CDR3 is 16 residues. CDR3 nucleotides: TGTGCCAGCAGCTTAGAAGGGTTGACGGACCAAGAGACCCAGTACTTC. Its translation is CASSLEGLTDQETQYF.

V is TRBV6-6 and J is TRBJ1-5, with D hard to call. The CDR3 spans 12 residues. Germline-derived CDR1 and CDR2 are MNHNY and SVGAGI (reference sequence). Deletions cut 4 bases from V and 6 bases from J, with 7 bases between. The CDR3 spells CASSLRSQPQHF. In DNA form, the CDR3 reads TGTGCCAGCAGTTTGAGGAGTCAGCCCCAGCATTTT.

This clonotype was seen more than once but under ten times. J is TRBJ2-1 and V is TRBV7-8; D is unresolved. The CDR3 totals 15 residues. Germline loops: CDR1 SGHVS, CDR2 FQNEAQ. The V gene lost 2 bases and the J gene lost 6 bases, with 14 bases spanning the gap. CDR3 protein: CASSLLPSDRNEQFF. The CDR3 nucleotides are TGTGCCAGCAGCTTATTGCCTTCGGATCGCAATGAGCAGTTCTTC.

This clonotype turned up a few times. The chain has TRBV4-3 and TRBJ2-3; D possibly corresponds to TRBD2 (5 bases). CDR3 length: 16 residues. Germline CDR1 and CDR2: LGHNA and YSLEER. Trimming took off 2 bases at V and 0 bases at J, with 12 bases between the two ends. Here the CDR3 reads CASSQLVSASTDTQYF. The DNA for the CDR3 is TGCGCCAGCAGCCAATTAGTTAGCGCTAGCACAGATACGCAGTATTTT.

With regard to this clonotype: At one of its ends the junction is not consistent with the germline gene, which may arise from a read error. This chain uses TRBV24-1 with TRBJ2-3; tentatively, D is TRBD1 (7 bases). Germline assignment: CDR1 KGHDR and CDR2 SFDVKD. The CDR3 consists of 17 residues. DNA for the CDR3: TGTGCCACCAGTGATTTAGGGCAGGGGGGATTCACAGCTACGCAGTATTTT. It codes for CATSDLGQGGFTATQYF.

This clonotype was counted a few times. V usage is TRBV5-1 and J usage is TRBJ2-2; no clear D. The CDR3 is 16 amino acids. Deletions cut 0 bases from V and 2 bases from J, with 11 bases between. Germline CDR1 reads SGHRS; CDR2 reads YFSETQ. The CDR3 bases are TGCGCCAGCAGCTTGGTTACAGTTCCTAACACCGGGGAGCTGTTTTTT. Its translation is CASSLVTVPNTGELFF. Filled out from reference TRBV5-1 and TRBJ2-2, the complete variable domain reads KAGVTQTPRYLIKTRGQQVTLSCSPISGHRSVSWYQQTPGQGLQFLFEYFSETQRNKGNFPGRFSGRQFSNSRSEMNVSTLELGDSALYLCASSLVTVPNTGELFFGEGSRLTVL.

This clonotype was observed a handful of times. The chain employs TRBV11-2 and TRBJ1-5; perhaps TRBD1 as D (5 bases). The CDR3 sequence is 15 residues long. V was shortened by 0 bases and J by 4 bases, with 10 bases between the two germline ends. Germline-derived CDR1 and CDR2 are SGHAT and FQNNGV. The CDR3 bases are TGTGCCAGCAGCTTAGAGGCAGGGCGAAATCAGCCCCAGCATTTT. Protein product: CASSLEAGRNQPQHF.

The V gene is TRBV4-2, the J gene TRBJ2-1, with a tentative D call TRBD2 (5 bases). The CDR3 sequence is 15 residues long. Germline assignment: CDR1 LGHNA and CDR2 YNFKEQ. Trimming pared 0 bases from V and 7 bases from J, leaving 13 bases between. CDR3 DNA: TGTGCCAGCAGCCAAGATGGGAGACTACGGAATGAGCAGTTCTTC. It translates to CASSQDGRLRNEQFF.

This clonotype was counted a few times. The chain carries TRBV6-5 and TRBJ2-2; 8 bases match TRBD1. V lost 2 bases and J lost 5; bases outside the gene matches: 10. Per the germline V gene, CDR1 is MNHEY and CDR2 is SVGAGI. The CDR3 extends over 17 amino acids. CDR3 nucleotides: TGTGCCAGCAGTTACCCCTTGGACAGGGAGAAAACCGGGGAGCTGTTTTTT. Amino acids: CASSYPLDREKTGELFF.

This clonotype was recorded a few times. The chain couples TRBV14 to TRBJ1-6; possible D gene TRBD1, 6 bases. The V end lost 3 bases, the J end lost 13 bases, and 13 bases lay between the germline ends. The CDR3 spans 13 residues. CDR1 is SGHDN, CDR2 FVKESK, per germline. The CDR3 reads CASSHFSGAPLHF. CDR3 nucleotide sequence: TGTGCCAGCAGCCATTTCTCGGGGGCCCCCCTCCACTTT. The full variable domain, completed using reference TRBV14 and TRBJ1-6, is EAGVTQFPSHSVIEKGQTVTLRCDPISGHDNLYWYRRVMGKEIKFLLHFVKESKQDESGMPNNRFLAERTGGTYSTLKVQPAELEDSGVYFCASSHFSGAPLHFGNGTRLTVT.

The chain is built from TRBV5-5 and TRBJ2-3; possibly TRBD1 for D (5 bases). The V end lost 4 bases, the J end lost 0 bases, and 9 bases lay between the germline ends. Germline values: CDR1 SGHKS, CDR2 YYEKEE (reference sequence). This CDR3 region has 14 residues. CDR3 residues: CASSQGVSTDTQYF. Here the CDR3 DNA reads TGTGCCAGCAGCCAAGGGGTTAGCACAGATACGCAGTATTTT. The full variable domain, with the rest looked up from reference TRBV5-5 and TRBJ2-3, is DAGVTQSPTHLIKTRGQQVTLRCSPISGHKSVSWYQQVLGQGPQFIFQYYEKEERGRGNFPDRFSARQFPNYSSELNVNALLLGDSALYLCASSQGVSTDTQYFGPGTRLTVL.

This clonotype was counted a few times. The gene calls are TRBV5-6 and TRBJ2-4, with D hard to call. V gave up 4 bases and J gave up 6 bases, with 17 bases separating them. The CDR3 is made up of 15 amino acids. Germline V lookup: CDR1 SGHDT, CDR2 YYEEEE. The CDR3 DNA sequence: TGTGCCAGCAGCATTAGGACGATTAGAGCAAACATTCAGTACTTC. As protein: CASSIRTIRANIQYF.

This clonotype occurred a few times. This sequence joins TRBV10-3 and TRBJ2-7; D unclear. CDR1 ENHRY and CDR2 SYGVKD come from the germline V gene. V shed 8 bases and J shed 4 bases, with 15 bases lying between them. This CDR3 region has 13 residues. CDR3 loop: CAIGLGEVYEQYF. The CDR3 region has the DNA TGTGCCATCGGCCTAGGAGAGGTTTACGAGCAGTACTTC.

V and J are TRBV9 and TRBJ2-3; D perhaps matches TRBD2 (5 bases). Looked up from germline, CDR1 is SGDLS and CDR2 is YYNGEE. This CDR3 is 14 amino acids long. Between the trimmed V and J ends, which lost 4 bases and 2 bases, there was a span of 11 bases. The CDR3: CASSPRVNTDTQYF. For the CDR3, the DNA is TGTGCCAGCAGCCCGCGGGTCAACACAGATACGCAGTATTTT.

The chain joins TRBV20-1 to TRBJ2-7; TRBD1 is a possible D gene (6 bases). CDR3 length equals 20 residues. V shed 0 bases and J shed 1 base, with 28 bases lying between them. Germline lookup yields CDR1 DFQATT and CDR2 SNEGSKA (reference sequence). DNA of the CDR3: TGCAGTGCTAGAGATCAGGGGTCCTTTCGCGGCCCAACGGGGTCCTACGAGCAGTACTTC. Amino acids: CSARDQGSFRGPTGSYEQYF.

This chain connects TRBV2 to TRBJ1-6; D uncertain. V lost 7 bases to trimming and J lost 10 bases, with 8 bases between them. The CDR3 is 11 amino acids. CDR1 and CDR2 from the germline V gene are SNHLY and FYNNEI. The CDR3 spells CASTPSSPLHF. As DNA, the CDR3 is TGTGCCAGCACCCCCAGCTCACCCCTCCACTTT.

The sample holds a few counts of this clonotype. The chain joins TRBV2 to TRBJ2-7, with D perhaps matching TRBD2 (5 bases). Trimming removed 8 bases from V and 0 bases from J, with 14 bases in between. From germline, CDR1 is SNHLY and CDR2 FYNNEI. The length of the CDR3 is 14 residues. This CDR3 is CASDPLENSYEQYF. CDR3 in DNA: TGTGCCAGCGACCCACTAGAGAACTCCTACGAGCAGTACTTC. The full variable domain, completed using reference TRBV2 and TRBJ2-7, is EPEVTQTPSHQVTQMGQEVILRCVPISNHLYFYWYRQILGQKVEFLVSFYNNEISEKSEIFDDQFSVERPDGSNFTLKIRSTKLEDSAMYFCASDPLENSYEQYFGPGTRLTVT.

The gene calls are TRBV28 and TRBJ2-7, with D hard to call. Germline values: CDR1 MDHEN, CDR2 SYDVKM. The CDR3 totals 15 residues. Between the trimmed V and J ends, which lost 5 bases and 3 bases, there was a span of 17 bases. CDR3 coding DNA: TGTGCCAGCAGTCTTAAGGGCCCAGAAGACTACGAGCAGTACTTC. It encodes CASSLKGPEDYEQYF. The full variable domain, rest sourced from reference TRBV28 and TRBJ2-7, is DVKVTQSSRYLVKRTGEKVFLECVQDMDHENMFWYRQDPGLGLRLIYFSYDVKMKEKGDIPEGYSVSREKKERFSLILESASTNQTSMYLCASSLKGPEDYEQYFGPGTRLTVT.

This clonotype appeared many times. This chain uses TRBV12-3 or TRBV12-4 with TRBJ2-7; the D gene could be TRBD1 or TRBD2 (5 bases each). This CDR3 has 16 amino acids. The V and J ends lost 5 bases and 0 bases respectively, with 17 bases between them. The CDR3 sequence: CASSPPPGPYSYEQYF. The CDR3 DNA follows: TGTGCCAGCAGTCCACCGCCGGGACCGTACTCCTACGAGCAGTACTTC.

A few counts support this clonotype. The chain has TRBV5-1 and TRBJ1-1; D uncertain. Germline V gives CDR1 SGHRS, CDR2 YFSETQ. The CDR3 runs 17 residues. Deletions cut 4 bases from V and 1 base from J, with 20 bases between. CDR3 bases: TGCGCCAGCAGCCTCGGAGTGGTTCCTCGGCAGAACACTGAAGCTTTCTTT. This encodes CASSLGVVPRQNTEAFF.

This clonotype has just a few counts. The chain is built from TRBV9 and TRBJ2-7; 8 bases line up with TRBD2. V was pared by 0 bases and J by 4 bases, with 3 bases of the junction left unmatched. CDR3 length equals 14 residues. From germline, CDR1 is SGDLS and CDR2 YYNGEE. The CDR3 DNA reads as TGTGCCAGCAGCGTAGACGGCGGGAGGTACGAGCAGTACTTC. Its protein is CASSVDGGRYEQYF.

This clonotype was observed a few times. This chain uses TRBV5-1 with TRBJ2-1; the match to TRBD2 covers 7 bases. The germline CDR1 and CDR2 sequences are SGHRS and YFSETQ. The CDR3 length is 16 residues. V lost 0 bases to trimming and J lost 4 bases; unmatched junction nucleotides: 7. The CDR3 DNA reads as TGCGCCAGCAGCTTGGAAAGCGGGGTTGGTTACAATGAGCAGTTCTTC. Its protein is CASSLESGVGYNEQFF.

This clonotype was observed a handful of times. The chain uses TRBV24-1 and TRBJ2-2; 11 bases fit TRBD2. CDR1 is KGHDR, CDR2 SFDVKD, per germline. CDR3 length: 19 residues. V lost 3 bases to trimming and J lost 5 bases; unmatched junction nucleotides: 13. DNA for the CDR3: TGTGCCACCAGTGATCGAAGACTAGCGGGATCGTGGAGTACCGGGGAGCTGTTTTTT. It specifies CATSDRRLAGSWSTGELFF.

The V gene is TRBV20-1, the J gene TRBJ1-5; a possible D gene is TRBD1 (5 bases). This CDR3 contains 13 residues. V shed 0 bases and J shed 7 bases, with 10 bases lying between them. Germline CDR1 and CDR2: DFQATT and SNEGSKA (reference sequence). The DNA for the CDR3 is TGCAGTGCTAGAGATCCCCGGGGCCAGCCCCAGCATTTT. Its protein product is CSARDPRGQPQHF.